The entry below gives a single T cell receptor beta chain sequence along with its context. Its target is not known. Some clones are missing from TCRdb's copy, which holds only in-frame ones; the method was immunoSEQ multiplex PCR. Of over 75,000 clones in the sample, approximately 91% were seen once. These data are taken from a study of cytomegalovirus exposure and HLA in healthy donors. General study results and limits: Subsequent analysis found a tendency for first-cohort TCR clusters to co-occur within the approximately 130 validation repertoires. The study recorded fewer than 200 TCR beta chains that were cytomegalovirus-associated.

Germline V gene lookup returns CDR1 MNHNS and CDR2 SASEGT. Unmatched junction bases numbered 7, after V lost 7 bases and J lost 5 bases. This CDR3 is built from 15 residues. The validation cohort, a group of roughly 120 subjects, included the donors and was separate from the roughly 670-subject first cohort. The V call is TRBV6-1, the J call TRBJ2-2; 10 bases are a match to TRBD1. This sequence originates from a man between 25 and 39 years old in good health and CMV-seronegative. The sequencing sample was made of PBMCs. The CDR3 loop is CASNRQGARTGELFF. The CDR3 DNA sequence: TGTGCCAGCAACCGACAGGGGGCGCGAACCGGGGAGCTGTTTTTT.